The clone carrying this TCR beta chain was counted ten times or more. The antigen is undetermined. The CDR3 consists of 16 residues. Germline V lookup: CDR1 MNHEY, CDR2 SMNVEV (reference sequence). Unmatched junction bases numbered 4, after V lost 4 bases and J lost 6 bases. These data are taken from a study of regulatory T cells in long-lasting Graves disease. Arm-PCR of CDR3 regions and iRepertoire HTBI primers were the basis on which TCR beta libraries were built. From the multiplex PCR reads, TCRdb called clonotypes with MiXCR, one entry per CDR3 protein. The table lists roughly 400,000 distinct CDR3 sequences, 21% of them singletons. General study findings and limits: Sample size was small, which may have lowered accuracy.

Documented time point: persistent/refractory GD, antithyroid drugs over 5 years with positive TRAb. Extracted RNA from PBMCs served as the source of the TCR library. American Thyroid Association guidelines defined how Graves' disease was diagnosed. This TCR was sampled from a female donor with Graves disease. The J gene is TRBJ1-6, the V gene TRBV27, with TRBD1 matching over 12 bases. Specimen: peripheral blood mononuclear cells (PBMCs), collected when the disease was refractory, from a patient treated with antithyroid drugs. The CDR3 loop reads CASSWDRGRSNSPLHF. In DNA, the CDR3 is TGTGCCAGCAGTTGGGACAGGGGGCGTAGTAATTCACCCCTCCACTTT.